Below are 9 T cell receptor beta chains sequenced from a single sample in a study of control samples from healthy donors and cancer patients. Data came from immunoSEQ multiplex PCR; TCRdb stores just in-frame clones and leaves some out. The table has roughly 88,000 clones, roughly 92% seen once. Sequenced sample: blood. The receptor set was obtained from a woman aged 25 to 39 in good health.

V and J are TRBV19 and TRBJ2-1, with TRBD2 matching 7 bases. Germline lookup yields CDR1 LNHDA and CDR2 SQIVND (reference sequence). The J segment lost 3 bases and the V segment lost 3 bases, leaving 2 bases of the junction unmatched. There are 14 residues in the CDR3. CDR3 sequence reads: CASSIQRGYNEQFF. CDR3 nucleotides: TGTGCCAGTAGTATCCAGCGGGGCTACAATGAGCAGTTCTTC.

The J gene is TRBJ1-5, the V gene TRBV28; D is unresolved. CDR1 is MDHEN, CDR2 SYDVKM, per germline. The CDR3 runs to 15 residues. The ends were cut back, 6 bases at V and 0 bases at J, with 12 bases in the middle. CDR3 in amino acids: CASRIRTDSNQPQHF. CDR3 sequence (DNA): TGTGCCAGCAGGATACGGACGGATAGCAATCAGCCCCAGCATTTT.

The gene calls are TRBV9 and TRBJ1-1, with a tentative D call TRBD1 (5 bases). Trimming took off 3 bases at V and 1 base at J, with 19 bases between the two ends. From germline, CDR1 is SGDLS and CDR2 YYNGEE. The CDR3 is 17 residues long. The CDR3 is CASSAHGAEFKNTEAFF. DNA of the CDR3: TGTGCCAGCAGCGCTCACGGGGCAGAATTTAAGAACACTGAAGCTTTCTTT.

The genes are TRBV7-2 and TRBJ2-2; D gene unclear. CDR3 length: 15 amino acids. V gave up 0 bases and J gave up 1 base, with 6 bases separating them. Germline-derived CDR1 and CDR2 are SGHTA and FQGNSA. The CDR3 DNA reads TGTGCCAGCAGCTTAGCTTTTATGAACACCGGGGAGCTGTTTTTT. Translated: CASSLAFMNTGELFF.

The chain employs TRBV27 and TRBJ2-7; perhaps TRBD2 as D (5 bases). This CDR3 has 13 amino acids. CDR1 and CDR2 from the germline V gene are MNHEY and SMNVEV (reference sequence). Trimming removed 2 bases at V and 5 bases at J, with 10 bases between. The CDR3 coding sequence is TGTGCCAGCAGTTTAGTCCCGGAGGACGAGCAGTACTTC. It is translated as CASSLVPEDEQYF.

This chain connects TRBV19 to TRBJ1-5, with 7 nucleotides matching TRBD1. V dropped 7 bases and J dropped 1; count of bases not matched to a gene: 4. The germline V gene encodes CDR1 LNHDA and CDR2 SQIVND (reference sequence). This CDR3 region has 14 residues. In DNA, the CDR3 is TGTGCCAGTACGCGGACAGGCAGCAATCAGCCCCAGCATTTT. It codes for CASTRTGSNQPQHF.

This clone was counted between two and nine times. The chain is built from TRBV10-2 and TRBJ2-1; unclear D gene. V lost 7 bases, J lost 3 bases, and 10 bases lay in between. The CDR3 loop spans 13 amino acids. CDR1 is WSHSY, CDR2 SAAADI, per germline. In DNA, the CDR3 is TGCGCCAGCATTAACGGAAACTACAATGAGCAGTTCTTC. It yields the protein CASINGNYNEQFF.

The rearrangement joins TRBV18 to TRBJ1-6; D gene ambiguous. The V end was cut by 4 bases, the J end by 10 bases, with 11 bases between. The CDR3 is made up of 13 amino acids. Germline V CDR1 and CDR2: KGHSH, LQKENI. The CDR3 nucleotides read TGTGCCAGCTCACGGCAGGAACAATCACCCCTCCACTTT. Amino acids: CASSRQEQSPLHF. Combining the CDR3 with reference TRBV18 and TRBJ1-6 gives the whole variable domain NAGVMQNPRHLVRRRGQEARLRCSPMKGHSHVYWYRQLPEEGLKFMVYLQKENIIDESGMPKERFSAEFPKEGPSILRIQQVVRGDSAAYFCASSRQEQSPLHFGNGTRLTVT.

As DNA, the CDR3 is TGTGCCAGCACCTCCTACTCCTACGAGCAGTACTTC. It is translated as CASTSYSYEQYF. The chain links TRBV6-5 to TRBJ2-7, with D hard to call. Germline CDR1 and CDR2: MNHEY and SVGAGI. The CDR3 extends over 12 amino acids. V was pared by 7 bases and J by 0 bases, with 7 bases between.